The 3 T cell receptor beta chains below all came from one sample that was sequenced in a study of cytomegalovirus exposure and HLA in healthy donors. 60 Vbeta and 13 Jbeta primers were used in PCR. Generated by immunoSEQ multiplex PCR, the TCRdb table keeps only in-frame clones and is missing some. The sample shows fewer than 75,000 clones, 75% of them seen only once. Sequencing used PBMCs. Source of these receptors: a man between 65 and 85 years old in good health and CMV-seronegative.

This rearrangement joins TRBV6-5 to TRBJ2-7; a weak D match, TRBD2 (6 bases). Trimming shortened V by 0 bases and J by 1 base, and 13 bases separated the two germline ends. The CDR3 extends over 16 amino acids. Germline lookup yields CDR1 MNHEY and CDR2 SVGAGI. CDR3 DNA: TGTGCCAGCAGTTACTCGGGCGGGGATACTTCCTACGAGCAGTACTTC. This gives the protein CASSYSGGDTSYEQYF.

This clone came up a few times. The CDR3 reads CASSLDRANTEAFF. Here the CDR3 DNA reads TGTGCCAGCAGCCTTGACAGGGCGAACACTGAAGCTTTCTTT. The V call is TRBV6-5, the J call TRBJ1-1; TRBD1 agrees at 7 bases. Germline CDR1 is MNHEY and CDR2 is SVGAGI. This CDR3 comprises 14 residues. V lost 6 bases to trimming and J lost 1 base; unmatched junction nucleotides: 5.

The rearrangement joins TRBV5-1 to TRBJ1-3; possibly TRBD1 for D (5 bases). The CDR3 covers 16 residues. V gave up 4 bases and J gave up 0 bases, with 14 bases separating them. CDR1 and CDR2 from the germline V gene are SGHRS and YFSETQ. The DNA for the CDR3 is TGCGCCAGCAGCCCCCGGGGGTTTTACTCTGGAAACACCATATATTTT. Amino acids: CASSPRGFYSGNTIYF.